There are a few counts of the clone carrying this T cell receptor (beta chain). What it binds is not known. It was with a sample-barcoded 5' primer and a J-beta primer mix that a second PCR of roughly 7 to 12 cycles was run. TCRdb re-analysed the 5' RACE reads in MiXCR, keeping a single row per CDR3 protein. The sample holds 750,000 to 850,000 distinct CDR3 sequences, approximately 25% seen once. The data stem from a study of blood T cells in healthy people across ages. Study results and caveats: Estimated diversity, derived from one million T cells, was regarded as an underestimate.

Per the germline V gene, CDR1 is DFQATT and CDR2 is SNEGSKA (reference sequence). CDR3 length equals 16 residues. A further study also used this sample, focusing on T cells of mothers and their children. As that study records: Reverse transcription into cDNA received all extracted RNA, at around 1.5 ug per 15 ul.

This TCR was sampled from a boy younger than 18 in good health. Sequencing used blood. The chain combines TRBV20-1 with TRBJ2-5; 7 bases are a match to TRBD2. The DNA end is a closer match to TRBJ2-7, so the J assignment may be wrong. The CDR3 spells CSARVLRAGRNYEQYF. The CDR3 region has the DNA TGCAGTGCTAGAGTTCTAAGAGCGGGGAGGAACTACGAGCAGTACTTC.